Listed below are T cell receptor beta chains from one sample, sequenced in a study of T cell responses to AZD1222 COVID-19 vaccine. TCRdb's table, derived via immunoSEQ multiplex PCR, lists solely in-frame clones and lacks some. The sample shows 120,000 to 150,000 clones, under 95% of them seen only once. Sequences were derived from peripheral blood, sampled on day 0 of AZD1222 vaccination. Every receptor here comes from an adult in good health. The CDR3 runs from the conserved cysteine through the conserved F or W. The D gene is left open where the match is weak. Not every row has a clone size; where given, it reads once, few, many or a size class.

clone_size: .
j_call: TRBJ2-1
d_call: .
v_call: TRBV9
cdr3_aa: CASSVGGGRTYNEQFF
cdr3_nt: TGTGCCAGCAGCGTAGGTGGTGGGAGAACCTACAATGAGCAGTTCTTC

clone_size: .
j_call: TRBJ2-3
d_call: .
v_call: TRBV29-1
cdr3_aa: CSGRLGDTQYF
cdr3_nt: TGCAGCGGAAGACTTGGAGATACGCAGTATTTT

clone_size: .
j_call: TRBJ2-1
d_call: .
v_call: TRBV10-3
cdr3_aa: CAISALDRQSSYNEQFF
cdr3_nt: TGTGCCATCAGTGCCTTAGACAGGCAAAGCTCCTACAATGAGCAGTTCTTC

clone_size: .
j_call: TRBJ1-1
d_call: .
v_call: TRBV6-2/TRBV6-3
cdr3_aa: CASSPRQLLMNTEAFF
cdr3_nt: TGTGCCAGCAGCCCACGACAGTTACTTATGAACACTGAAGCTTTCTTT

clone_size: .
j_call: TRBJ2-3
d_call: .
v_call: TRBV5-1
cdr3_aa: CASSLPPSDTQYF
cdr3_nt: TGCGCCAGCAGCCTCCCTCCCTCAGATACGCAGTATTTT

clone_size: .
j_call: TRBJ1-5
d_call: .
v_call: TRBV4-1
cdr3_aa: CASRSISLRDNSNQPQHF
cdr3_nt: TGCGCCAGCAGGTCTATCTCCCTTAGAGATAATAGCAATCAGCCCCAGCATTTT

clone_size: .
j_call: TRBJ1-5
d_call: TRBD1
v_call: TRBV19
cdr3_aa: CASSRQGESNQPQHF
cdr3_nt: TGTGCCAGTAGTCGACAGGGGGAGAGCAATCAGCCCCAGCATTTT

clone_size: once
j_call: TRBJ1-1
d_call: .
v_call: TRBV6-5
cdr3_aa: CASSYGGVEAFF
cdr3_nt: TGTGCCAGCAGTTACGGCGGGGTGGAAGCTTTCTTT

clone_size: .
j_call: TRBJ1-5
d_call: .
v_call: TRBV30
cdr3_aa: CAWSDSNQPQHF
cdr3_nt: TGTGCCTGGAGTGATAGCAATCAGCCCCAGCATTTT

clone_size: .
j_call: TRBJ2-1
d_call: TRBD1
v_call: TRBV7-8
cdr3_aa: CASSLGQGFSYNEQFF
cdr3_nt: TGTGCCAGCAGCTTAGGACAGGGGTTCTCCTACAATGAGCAGTTCTTC

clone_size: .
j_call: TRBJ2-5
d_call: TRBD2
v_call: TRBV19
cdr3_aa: CASSMTSGYQETQYF
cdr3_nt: TGTGCCAGTAGTATGACTAGCGGATACCAAGAGACCCAGTACTTC

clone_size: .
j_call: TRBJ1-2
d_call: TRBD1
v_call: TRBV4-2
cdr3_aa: CASSPTTGTDYGYTF
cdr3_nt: TGTGCCAGCAGCCCAACGACAGGGACTGACTATGGCTACACCTTC

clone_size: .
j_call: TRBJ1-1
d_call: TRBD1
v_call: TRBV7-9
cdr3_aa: CASSSKGARNTEAFF
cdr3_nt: TGTGCCAGCAGCTCAAAGGGGGCAAGGAACACTGAAGCTTTCTTT

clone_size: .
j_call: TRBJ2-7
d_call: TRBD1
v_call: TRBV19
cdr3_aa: CASSIGQGDLYEQYF
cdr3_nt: TGTGCCAGTAGTATTGGACAGGGCGATCTCTACGAGCAGTACTTC

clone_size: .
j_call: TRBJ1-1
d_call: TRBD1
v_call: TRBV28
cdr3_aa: CASSTTGAGHTEAFF
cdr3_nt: TGTGCCAGCAGTACTACAGGGGCTGGTCACACTGAAGCTTTCTTT

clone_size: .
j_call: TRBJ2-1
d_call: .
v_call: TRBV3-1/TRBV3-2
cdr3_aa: CASSPKFTSGLSFF
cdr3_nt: TGTGCCAGCAGCCCCAAGTTTACGAGTGGCTTGTCGTTCTTC

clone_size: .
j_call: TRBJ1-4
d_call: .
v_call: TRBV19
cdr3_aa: CASGGGRNEKLFF
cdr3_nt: TGTGCCTCTGGAGGTGGTAGGAATGAAAAACTGTTTTTT

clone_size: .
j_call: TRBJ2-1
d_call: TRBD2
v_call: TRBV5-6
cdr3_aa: CASSETSGDNEQFF
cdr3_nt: TGTGCCAGCAGCGAGACTAGCGGGGACAATGAGCAGTTCTTC

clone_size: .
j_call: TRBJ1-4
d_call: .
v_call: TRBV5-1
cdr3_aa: CASSSTGTNEKLFF
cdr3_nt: TGCGCCAGCAGCTCCACGGGGACTAATGAAAAACTGTTTTTT

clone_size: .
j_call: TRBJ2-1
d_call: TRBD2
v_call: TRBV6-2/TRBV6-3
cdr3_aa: CASSYLAGGPHEQFF
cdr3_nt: TGTGCCAGCAGTTACTTAGCGGGAGGGCCCCATGAGCAGTTCTTC

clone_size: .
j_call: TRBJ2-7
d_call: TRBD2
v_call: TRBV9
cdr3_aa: CASSAASGRTPYEQYF
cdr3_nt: TGTGCCAGCAGCGCCGCAAGCGGGAGAACTCCCTACGAGCAGTACTTC

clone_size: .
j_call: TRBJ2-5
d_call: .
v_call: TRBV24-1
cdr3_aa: CATSEGGDAGTQYF
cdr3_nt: TGTGCCACCAGTGAGGGGGGCGATGCCGGGACCCAGTACTTC

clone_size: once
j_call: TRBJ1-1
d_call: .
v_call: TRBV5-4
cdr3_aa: CASSVQGNTEAFF
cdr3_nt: TGTGCCAGCAGCGTTCAAGGTAACACTGAAGCTTTCTTT

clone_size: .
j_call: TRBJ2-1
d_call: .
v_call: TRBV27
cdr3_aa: CASSTLAGNQFF
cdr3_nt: TGTGCCAGCAGTACTCTAGCAGGGAATCAGTTCTTC

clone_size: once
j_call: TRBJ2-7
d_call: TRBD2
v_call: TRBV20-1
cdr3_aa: CSASRLAGSLYEQYF
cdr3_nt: TGCAGTGCTAGTCGACTAGCGGGTTCCCTCTACGAGCAGTACTTC

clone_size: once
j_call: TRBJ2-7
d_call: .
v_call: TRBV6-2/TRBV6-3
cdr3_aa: CASSQLRYEQYF
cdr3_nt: TGTGCCAGCAGCCAGTTGAGGTACGAGCAGTACTTC

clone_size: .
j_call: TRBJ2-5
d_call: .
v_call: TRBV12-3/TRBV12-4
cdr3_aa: CASSLGETQYF
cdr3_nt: TGTGCCAGCAGTTTGGGGGAGACCCAGTACTTC